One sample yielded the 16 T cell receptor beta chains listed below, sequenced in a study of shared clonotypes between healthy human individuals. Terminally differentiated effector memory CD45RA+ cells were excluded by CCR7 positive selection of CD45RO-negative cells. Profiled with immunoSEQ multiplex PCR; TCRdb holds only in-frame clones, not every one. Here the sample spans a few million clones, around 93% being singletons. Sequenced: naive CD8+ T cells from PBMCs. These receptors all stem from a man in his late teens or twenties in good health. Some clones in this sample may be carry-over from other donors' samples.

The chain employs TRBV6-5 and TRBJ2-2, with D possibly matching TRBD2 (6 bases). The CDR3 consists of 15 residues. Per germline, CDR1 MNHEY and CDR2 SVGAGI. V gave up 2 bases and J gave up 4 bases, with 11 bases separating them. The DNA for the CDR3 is TGTGCCAGCAGTTACGGGGCGGAGGGCACCGGGGAGCTGTTTTTT. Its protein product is CASSYGAEGTGELFF.

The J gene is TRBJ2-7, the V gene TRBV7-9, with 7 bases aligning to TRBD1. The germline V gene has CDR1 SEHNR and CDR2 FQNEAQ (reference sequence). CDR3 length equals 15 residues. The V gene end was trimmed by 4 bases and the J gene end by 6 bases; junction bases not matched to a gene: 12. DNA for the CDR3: TGTGCCAGCAGCTCCTCGGACAGGTACCAGCTCGAGCAGTACTTC. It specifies CASSSSDRYQLEQYF.

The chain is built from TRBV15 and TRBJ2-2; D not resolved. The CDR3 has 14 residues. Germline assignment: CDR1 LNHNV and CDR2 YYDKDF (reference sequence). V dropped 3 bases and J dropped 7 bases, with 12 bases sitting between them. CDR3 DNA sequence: TGTGCCACCAGCAGGTGGGGTGGTTACGGGGAGCTGTTTTTT. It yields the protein CATSRWGGYGELFF.

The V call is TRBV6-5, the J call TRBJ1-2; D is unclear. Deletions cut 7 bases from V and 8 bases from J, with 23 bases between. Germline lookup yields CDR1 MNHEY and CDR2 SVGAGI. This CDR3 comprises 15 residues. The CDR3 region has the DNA TGTGCCAGCACCGGAGGGTCGGGAGGCGAACCAGGCTACACCTTC. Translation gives CASTGGSGGEPGYTF.

In DNA, the CDR3 is TGTGCCAGCATGGAGGGAGGTAAAGGTCAGCCCCAGCATTTT. This translates into CASMEGGKGQPQHF. The chain carries TRBV6-4 and TRBJ1-5; D uncertain. V gave up 7 bases and J gave up 6 bases, with 16 bases separating them. Germline lookup yields CDR1 MRHNA and CDR2 SNTAGT. The CDR3 runs to 14 residues.

CDR3 loop: CASSKPPSGKYGYTF. The CDR3 DNA is TGTGCCAGCAGCAAACCCCCCTCAGGAAAGTATGGCTACACCTTC. This rearrangement joins TRBV21-1 to TRBJ1-2; TRBD1, the table's D call, lacks a check against the DNA. TRBV21-1 is a documented pseudogene. CDR3 length equals 15 residues.

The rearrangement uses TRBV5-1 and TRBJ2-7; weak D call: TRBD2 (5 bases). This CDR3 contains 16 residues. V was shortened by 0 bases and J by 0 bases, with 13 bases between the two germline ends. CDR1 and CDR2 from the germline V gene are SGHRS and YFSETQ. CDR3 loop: CASSLVRDTSSYEQYF. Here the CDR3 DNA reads TGCGCCAGCAGCTTGGTGAGGGATACAAGCTCCTACGAGCAGTACTTC. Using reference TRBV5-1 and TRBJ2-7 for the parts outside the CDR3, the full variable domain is KAGVTQTPRYLIKTRGQQVTLSCSPISGHRSVSWYQQTPGQGLQFLFEYFSETQRNKGNFPGRFSGRQFSNSRSEMNVSTLELGDSALYLCASSLVRDTSSYEQYFGPGTRLTVT.

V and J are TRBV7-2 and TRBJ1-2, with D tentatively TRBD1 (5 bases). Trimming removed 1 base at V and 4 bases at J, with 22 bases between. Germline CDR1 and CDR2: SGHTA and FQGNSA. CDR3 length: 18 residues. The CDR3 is CASSLVGTKRRIPYGYTF. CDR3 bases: TGTGCCAGCAGCTTAGTGGGGACGAAGAGGAGGATTCCCTATGGCTACACCTTC.

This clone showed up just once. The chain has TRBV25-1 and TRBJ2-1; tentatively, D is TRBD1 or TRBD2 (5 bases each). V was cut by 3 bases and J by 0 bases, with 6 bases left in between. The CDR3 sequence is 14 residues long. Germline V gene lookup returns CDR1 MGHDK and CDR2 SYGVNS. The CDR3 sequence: CASSEGVSYNEQFF. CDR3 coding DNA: TGTGCCAGCAGTGAGGGGGTCTCCTACAATGAGCAGTTCTTC.

The CDR3 is CASRLIAGGSGEQYF. CDR3 DNA: TGTGCCAGCAGATTAATAGCGGGAGGGTCGGGTGAGCAGTACTTC. The chain joins TRBV27 to TRBJ2-7; 11 bases match TRBD2. Germline V gene data show CDR1 as MNHEY and CDR2 as SMNVEV (reference sequence). This CDR3 is built from 15 residues. V was clipped by 6 bases and J by 7 bases; unmatched bases: 11.

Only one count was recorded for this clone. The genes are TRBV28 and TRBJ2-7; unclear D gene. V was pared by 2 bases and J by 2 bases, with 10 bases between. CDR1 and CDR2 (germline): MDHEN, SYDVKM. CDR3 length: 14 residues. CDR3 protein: CASSLGQDAYEQYF. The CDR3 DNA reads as TGTGCCAGCAGTTTAGGCCAGGACGCCTACGAGCAGTACTTC.

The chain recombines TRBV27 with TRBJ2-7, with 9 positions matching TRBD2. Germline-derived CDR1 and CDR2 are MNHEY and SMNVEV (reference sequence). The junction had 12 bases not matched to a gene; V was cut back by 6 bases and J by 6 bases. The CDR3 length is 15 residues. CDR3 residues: CASRLIAGAGVEQYF. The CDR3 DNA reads TGTGCCAGCAGGCTCATAGCGGGAGCTGGTGTCGAGCAGTACTTC.

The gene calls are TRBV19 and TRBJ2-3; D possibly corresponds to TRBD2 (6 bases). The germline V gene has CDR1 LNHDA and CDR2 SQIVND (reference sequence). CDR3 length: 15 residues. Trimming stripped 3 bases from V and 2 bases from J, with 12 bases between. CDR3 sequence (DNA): TGTGCCAGTAGTATGGGCGGGGCTTCCACAGATACGCAGTATTTT. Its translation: CASSMGGASTDTQYF.

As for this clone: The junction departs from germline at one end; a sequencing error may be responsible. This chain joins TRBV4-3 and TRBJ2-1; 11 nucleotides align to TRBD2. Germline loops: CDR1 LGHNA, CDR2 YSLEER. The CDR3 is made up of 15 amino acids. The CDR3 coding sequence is TGCGCCAGCAGCTGGACTAGCGGGTCCTCCAATGAGCAGTTCTTC. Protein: CASSWTSGSSNEQFF.

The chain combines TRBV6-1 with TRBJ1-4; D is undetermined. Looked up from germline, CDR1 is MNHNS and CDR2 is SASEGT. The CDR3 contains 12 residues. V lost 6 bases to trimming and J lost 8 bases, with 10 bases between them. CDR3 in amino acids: CASRWTREKLFF. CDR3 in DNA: TGTGCCAGCAGGTGGACCCGCGAAAAACTGTTTTTT.

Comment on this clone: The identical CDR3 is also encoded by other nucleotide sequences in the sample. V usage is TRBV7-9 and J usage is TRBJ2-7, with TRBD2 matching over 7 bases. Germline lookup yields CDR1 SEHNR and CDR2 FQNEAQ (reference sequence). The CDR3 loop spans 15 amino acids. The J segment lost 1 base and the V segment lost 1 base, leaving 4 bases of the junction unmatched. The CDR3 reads CASSLVSGVSYEQYF. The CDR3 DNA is TGTGCCAGCAGCTTAGTCAGCGGGGTATCCTACGAGCAGTACTTC.